These 4 T cell receptor beta chains share one sample of origin, sequenced in a study of early T cells in non-severe SARS-CoV-2 infection. TCRdb analysed the 5' RACE reads with MiXCR anew, one entry per CDR3 protein. This sample has just over 95,000 distinct CDR3 sequences, with more than 9.5% found just once. The sample in question was whole blood, obtained at baseline. Source of these receptors: an adult who was a healthcare worker with PCR-confirmed SARS-CoV-2 infection or an uninfected control (not recorded which).

The gene calls are TRBV27 and TRBJ1-2; 8 nucleotides agree with TRBD1. Looked up from germline, CDR1 is MNHEY and CDR2 is SMNVEV (reference sequence). This CDR3 contains 15 residues. V lost 5 bases to trimming and J lost 5 bases; unmatched junction nucleotides: 10. DNA for the CDR3: TGTGCCAGCAGTCGTGACAGGGGATCCAATTATGGCTACACCTTC. This sequence encodes CASSRDRGSNYGYTF.

Here the CDR3 DNA reads TGTGCCAGCAGGATCTCCGGGACTAGCGGGGGGCGTCGTGGCGACGGGGAGCTGTTTTTT. This encodes CASRISGTSGGRRGDGELFF. This sequence joins TRBV7-8 and TRBJ2-2; 15 bases map to TRBD2. The J segment lost 7 bases and the V segment lost 6 bases, leaving 18 bases of the junction unmatched. The V gene's germline CDR1 is SGHVS and CDR2 FQNEAQ. The CDR3 runs to 20 residues.

This sequence joins TRBV7-9 and TRBJ2-7; no definite D call. In germline, CDR1 is SEHNR, CDR2 FQNEAQ (reference sequence). This CDR3 contains 12 residues. The V and J ends lost 1 base and 9 bases respectively, with 10 bases between them. The CDR3 sequence: CASSLERAVQYF. DNA for the CDR3: TGTGCCAGCAGCTTAGAAAGGGCGGTGCAGTACTTC.

In DNA, the CDR3 is TGTGCCATCAGCGCTGGGCAACCCTCTGGGGCCAACGTCCTGACTTTC. Protein product: CAISAGQPSGANVLTF. This chain uses TRBV10-3 with TRBJ2-6; D gene ambiguous. The CDR3 covers 16 residues. Germline V gives CDR1 ENHRY, CDR2 SYGVKD. V was clipped by 6 bases and J by 0 bases, with 12 bases between them.